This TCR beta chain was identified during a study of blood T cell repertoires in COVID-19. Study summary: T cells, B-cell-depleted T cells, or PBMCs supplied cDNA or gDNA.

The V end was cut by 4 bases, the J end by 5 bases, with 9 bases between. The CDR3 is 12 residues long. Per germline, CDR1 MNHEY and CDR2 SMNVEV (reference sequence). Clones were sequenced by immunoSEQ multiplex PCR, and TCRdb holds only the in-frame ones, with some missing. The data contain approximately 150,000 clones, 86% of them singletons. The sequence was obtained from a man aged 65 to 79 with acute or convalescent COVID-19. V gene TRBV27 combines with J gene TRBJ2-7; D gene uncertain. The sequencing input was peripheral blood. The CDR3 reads CASSSTRNEQYF. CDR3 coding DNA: TGTGCCAGCAGTTCCACAAGAAACGAGCAGTACTTC.